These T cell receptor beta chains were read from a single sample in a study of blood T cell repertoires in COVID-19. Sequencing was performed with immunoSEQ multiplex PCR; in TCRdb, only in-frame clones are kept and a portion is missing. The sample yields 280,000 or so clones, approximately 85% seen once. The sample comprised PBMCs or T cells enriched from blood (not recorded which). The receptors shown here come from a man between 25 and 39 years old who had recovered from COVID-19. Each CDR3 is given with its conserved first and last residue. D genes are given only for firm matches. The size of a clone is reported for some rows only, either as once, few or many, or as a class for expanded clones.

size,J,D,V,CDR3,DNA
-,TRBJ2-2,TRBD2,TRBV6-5,CASSYERETGELFF,TGTGCCAGCAGTTACGAGCGGGAGACCGGGGAGCTGTTTTTT
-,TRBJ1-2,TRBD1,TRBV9,CASSASQGVYGYTF,TGTGCCAGCAGCGCATCCCAGGGGGTCTATGGCTACACCTTC
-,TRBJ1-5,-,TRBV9,CASSVAGQTGQPQHF,TGTGCCAGCAGCGTAGCCGGACAGACTGGTCAGCCCCAGCATTTT
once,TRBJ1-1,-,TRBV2,CASSLRLNTEAFF,TGTGCCAGCAGTTTGAGGTTAAACACTGAAGCTTTCTTT
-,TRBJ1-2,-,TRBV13,CASSQAGLTPLYGYTF,TGTGCCAGCAGCCAGGCGGGGCTGACGCCTCTTTATGGCTACACCTTC
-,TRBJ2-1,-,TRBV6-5,CASSLDRMSNEQFF,TGTGCCAGCAGCTTAGACAGGATGTCCAATGAGCAGTTCTTC
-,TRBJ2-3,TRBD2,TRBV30,CAWSRLAGGTTDTQYF,TGTGCCTGGTCACGACTAGCGGGGGGTACCACAGATACGCAGTATTTT
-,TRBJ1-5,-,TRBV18,CASSPRDKTGYGNQPQHF,TGTGCCAGCTCACCACGAGATAAAACAGGGTATGGGAATCAGCCCCAGCATTTT
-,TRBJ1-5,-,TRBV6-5,CASSSGDQPQHF,TGTGCCAGCAGTTCAGGGGACCAGCCCCAGCATTTT
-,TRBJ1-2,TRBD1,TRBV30,CAWSALDRRNYGYTF,TGTGCCTGGAGTGCCTTGGACAGGAGGAACTATGGCTACACCTTC
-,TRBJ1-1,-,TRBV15,CATSNRRNTEAFF,TGTGCCACCAGCAACAGGCGGAACACTGAAGCTTTCTTT
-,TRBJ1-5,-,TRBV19,CASSIWAGNSNQPQHF,TGTGCCAGTAGTATATGGGCAGGCAACAGCAATCAGCCCCAGCATTTT
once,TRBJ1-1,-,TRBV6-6,CASSYEREVAFF,TGTGCCAGCAGTTACGAGAGGGAGGTAGCTTTCTTT
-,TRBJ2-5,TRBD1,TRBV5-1,CASSPGQGETQYF,TGCGCCAGCAGCCCTGGACAGGGGGAGACCCAGTACTTC
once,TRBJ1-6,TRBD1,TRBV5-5,CASSLVRTGRDSPLHF,TGTGCCAGCAGCTTGGTCCGGACAGGGAGAGATTCACCCCTCCACTTT
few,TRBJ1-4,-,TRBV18,CASSPRGFGEKLFF,TGTGCCAGCTCACCACGCGGGTTTGGTGAAAAACTGTTTTTT
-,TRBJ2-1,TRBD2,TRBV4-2,CASSQGTSSYNEQFF,TGTGCCAGCAGCCAAGGGACTAGCTCCTACAATGAGCAGTTCTTC
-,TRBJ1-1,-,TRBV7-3,CASSLTPRTEAFF,TGTGCCAGCAGCTTAACCCCCCGCACTGAAGCTTTCTTT
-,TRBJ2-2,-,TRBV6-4,CASKALNTGELFF,TGTGCCAGCAAAGCCCTGAACACCGGGGAGCTGTTTTTT
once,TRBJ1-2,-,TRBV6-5,CASNTRARANYGYTF,TGTGCCAGCAACACCAGGGCTCGAGCTAACTATGGCTACACCTTC
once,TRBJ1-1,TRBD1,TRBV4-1,CASSQRGPSTEAFF,TGCGCCAGCAGCCAAAGGGGGCCAAGCACTGAAGCTTTCTTT
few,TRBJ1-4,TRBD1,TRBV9,CASSSGQGGEKLFF,TGTGCCAGCAGCTCAGGACAGGGTGGTGAAAAACTGTTTTTT
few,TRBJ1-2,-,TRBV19,CASRDYRAKDGYTF,TGTGCCAGTAGAGATTACAGGGCCAAGGATGGCTACACCTTC
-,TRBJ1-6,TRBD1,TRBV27,CASSFRDPRGRGGSPLHF,TGTGCCAGCAGTTTTCGCGATCCCAGGGGGCGAGGAGGGTCACCCCTCCACTTT
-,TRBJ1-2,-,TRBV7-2,CASSARLSWRGYTF,TGTGCCAGCAGCGCCAGACTCTCCTGGAGGGGCTACACCTTC
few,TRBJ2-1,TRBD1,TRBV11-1,CASSLEGDRYNEQFF,TGTGCCAGCAGCTTAGAAGGGGACAGATACAATGAGCAGTTCTTC
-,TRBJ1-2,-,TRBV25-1,CASSRGHEIPDPSYGYTF,TGTGCCAGCAGCCGGGGACACGAAATACCAGATCCAAGCTATGGCTACACCTTC
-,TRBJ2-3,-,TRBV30,CAWSATGTRSDTQYF,TGTGCCTGGAGTGCCACTGGGACACGGTCAGATACGCAGTATTTT
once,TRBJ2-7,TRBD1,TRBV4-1,CASSQDSPGQQRDEQYF,TGCGCCAGCAGCCAAGATTCACCGGGACAGCAACGGGACGAGCAGTACTTC
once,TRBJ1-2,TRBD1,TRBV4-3,CASSPGSTGEHYGYTF,TGCGCCAGCAGCCCCGGATCCACAGGGGAACACTATGGCTACACCTTC
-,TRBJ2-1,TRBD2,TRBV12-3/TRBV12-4,CASSQLGGLVPFF,TGTGCCAGCAGTCAATTAGGGGGACTAGTCCCTTTCTTC
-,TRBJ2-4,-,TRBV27,CASSLRFGDDIQYF,TGTGCCAGCAGTTTGAGGTTCGGGGATGACATTCAGTACTTC
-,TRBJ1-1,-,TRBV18,CASSPLSVNTEAFF,TGTGCCAGCTCACCACTTTCCGTTAACACTGAAGCTTTCTTT
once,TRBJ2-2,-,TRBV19,CASSIAGDIGELFF,TGTGCCAGTAGTATAGCAGGGGACATCGGGGAGCTGTTTTTT
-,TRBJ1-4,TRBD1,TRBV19,CASSMGQGAEKLFF,TGTGCCAGTAGTATGGGACAGGGGGCTGAAAAACTGTTTTTT
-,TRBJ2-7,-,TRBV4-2,CASSQDGGGGTYEQYF,TGTGCCAGCAGCCAAGATGGAGGGGGCGGGACCTACGAGCAGTACTTC
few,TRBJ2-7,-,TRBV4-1,CASSQDLRLYEQYF,TGCGCCAGCAGCCAAGATCTACGGTTATACGAGCAGTACTTC
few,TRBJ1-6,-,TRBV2,CASSGHPSSYNSPLHF,TGTGCCAGCAGTGGACACCCAAGCTCCTATAATTCACCCCTCCACTTT
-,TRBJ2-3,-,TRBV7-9,CASSTTGSRPDTQYF,TGTGCCAGCAGCACAACAGGGTCCCGCCCAGATACGCAGTATTTT
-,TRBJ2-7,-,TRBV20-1,CSARNIYEQYF,TGCAGTGCTAGAAATATTTACGAGCAGTACTTC
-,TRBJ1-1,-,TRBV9,CASSVGGLTEAFF,TGTGCCAGCAGCGTCGGTGGGCTCACTGAAGCTTTCTTT
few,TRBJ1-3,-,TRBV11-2,CASSLAWTLGGNTIYF,TGTGCCAGCAGCTTAGCCTGGACATTGGGTGGAAACACCATATATTTT
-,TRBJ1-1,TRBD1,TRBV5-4,CASSPGTEQEAFF,TGTGCCAGCAGCCCCGGGACAGAACAAGAAGCTTTCTTT
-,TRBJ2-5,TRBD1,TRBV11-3,CASSSRGTGEETQYF,TGTGCCAGCAGCTCACGGGGGACAGGGGAAGAGACCCAGTACTTC
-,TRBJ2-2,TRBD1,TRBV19,CASTPDRANTGELFF,TGTGCCAGTACCCCGGACAGGGCGAACACCGGGGAGCTGTTTTTT
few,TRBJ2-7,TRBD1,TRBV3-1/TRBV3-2,CASSQDLGTGSGEQYF,TGTGCCAGCAGCCAAGATCTGGGGACAGGGTCCGGCGAGCAGTACTTC